What follows are 19 T cell receptor beta chains derived from one specimen sequenced in a study of shared clonotypes between healthy human individuals. The table came from immunoSEQ multiplex PCR; TCRdb's copy has only in-frame clones and leaves some out. The sample includes 450,000 to 600,000 clones, more than 65% of them seen just once. Sequencing was done on a sample of PBMCs. Source of these receptors: a middle-aged woman in good health. Some clones in this sample may be carry-over from other donors' samples.

This clone has a handful of counts. In nucleotides, the CDR3 is TGCGCCAGCAGCTTGGAAGGGGTTGTGAATGAGCAGTTCTTC. Its translation is CASSLEGVVNEQFF. The V and J genes are TRBV5-1 and TRBJ2-1; perhaps TRBD1 as D (5 bases). The V end lost 0 bases, the J end lost 7 bases, and 11 bases lay between the germline ends. The CDR3 sequence is 14 residues long. The germline gives CDR1 SGHRS, CDR2 YFSETQ.

This chain connects TRBV4-2 to TRBJ1-2, with TRBD1 identical over 7 bases. The CDR3 loop spans 16 amino acids. V was pared by 0 bases and J by 3 bases, with 7 bases of the junction left unmatched. Germline V gene lookup returns CDR1 LGHNA and CDR2 YNFKEQ. The CDR3 region is CASSQDHRGEDYGYTF. The CDR3 nucleotides read TGTGCCAGCAGCCAAGATCACAGGGGCGAAGACTATGGCTACACCTTC.

J is TRBJ2-3 and V is TRBV7-2, with unresolved D. The CDR3 is made up of 11 amino acids. V dropped 1 base and J dropped 9 bases, with 5 bases sitting between them. Looked up from germline, CDR1 is SGHTA and CDR2 is FQGNSA. The CDR3 DNA is TGTGCCAGCAGCTTAGGAAACACGCAGTATTTT. Protein sequence: CASSLGNTQYF.

This clone was detected only a few times. The J gene is TRBJ2-1, the V gene TRBV9; TRBD1 matches at 7 bases. Trimming removed 2 bases from V and 12 bases from J; junction bases left unmatched: 14. Germline loops: CDR1 SGDLS, CDR2 YYNGEE. The CDR3 length is 15 residues. CDR3 bases: TGTGCCAGCAGCGTTGCAGGAAACGACAGGGTTGGGCAGTTCTTC. Amino acids: CASSVAGNDRVGQFF.

This clone was recorded many times. The chain has TRBV27 and TRBJ1-1; D ambiguous. Germline V lookup: CDR1 MNHEY, CDR2 SMNVEV (reference sequence). Trimming left V 6 bases short and J 4 bases short, with 12 bases between. The CDR3 loop spans 13 amino acids. The CDR3 here is CASRPPWGTEAFF. The CDR3 DNA is TGTGCCAGCAGACCCCCTTGGGGCACTGAAGCTTTCTTT.

The chain carries TRBV7-2 and TRBJ1-3, with TRBD1 identical over 7 bases. Germline loops: CDR1 SGHTA, CDR2 FQGNSA. J lost 10 bases, V lost 5 bases, and 8 bases had no gene match. The CDR3 length is 13 residues. For the CDR3, the DNA is TGTGCCAGCAGCCTCAGACAGGGAACGACCATATATTTT. It translates to CASSLRQGTTIYF.

The gene calls are TRBV29-1 and TRBJ1-4; D perhaps matches TRBD1 (6 bases). Trimming pared 2 bases from V and 3 bases from J, leaving 13 bases between. CDR1 and CDR2 (germline): SQVTM, ANQGSEA. The CDR3 loop spans 15 amino acids. CDR3 amino acids: CSVEPPGAANEKLFF. Written as DNA, the CDR3 is TGCAGCGTTGAACCTCCGGGGGCCGCTAATGAAAAACTGTTTTTT.

V is TRBV19 and J is TRBJ2-3; D is perhaps TRBD2 (6 bases). The CDR3 extends over 16 amino acids. The V end was cut by 5 bases, the J end by 4 bases, with 19 bases between. Germline lookup yields CDR1 LNHDA and CDR2 SQIVND (reference sequence). DNA for the CDR3: TGTGCCAGTAGTGAGGGGCGGGAACTCCGGGCAGATACGCAGTATTTT. Its translation is CASSEGRELRADTQYF.

The chain joins TRBV6-4 to TRBJ2-7, with TRBD2 matching over 14 bases. The CDR3 sequence is 20 residues long. In germline, CDR1 is MRHNA, CDR2 SNTAGT. Unmatched junction bases numbered 13, after V lost 2 bases and J lost 1 base. This chain's CDR3 is CASSDHTRQGLAGASYEQYF. The CDR3 DNA follows: TGTGCCAGCAGTGACCACACCAGACAGGGACTAGCGGGAGCGTCCTACGAGCAGTACTTC.

The rearrangement joins TRBV7-9 to TRBJ1-3; D is possibly TRBD1 (5 bases). CDR3 length: 14 amino acids. Germline CDR1 and CDR2: SEHNR and FQNEAQ (reference sequence). V gave up 5 bases and J gave up 2 bases, with 10 bases separating them. CDR3: CASSLPTAGNTIYF. The CDR3 bases are TGTGCCAGCAGCCTGCCGACAGCTGGAAACACCATATATTTT.

V gene TRBV29-1 combines with J gene TRBJ2-2; 11 nucleotides align to TRBD2. After removal of 7 bases from V and 0 bases from J, the junction contained 7 bases not matched to a gene. The CDR3 loop spans 16 amino acids. The germline CDR1 and CDR2 sequences are SQVTM and ANQGSEA. DNA for the CDR3: TGCAGCGGCCCGAGGACTAGCGGGCCGAACACCGGGGAGCTGTTTTTT. Encoded protein: CSGPRTSGPNTGELFF.

This clone was recorded once. The rearrangement uses TRBV27 and TRBJ2-7; D is ambiguous. V shed 8 bases and J shed 3 bases, with 14 bases lying between them. The CDR3 is made up of 13 amino acids. In germline, CDR1 is MNHEY, CDR2 SMNVEV (reference sequence). CDR3 in amino acids: CASGQGPHYEQYF. The CDR3, as DNA: TGTGCCAGCGGCCAAGGGCCCCACTACGAGCAGTACTTC.

The chain couples TRBV4-2 to TRBJ2-1; TRBD1 is a possible D gene (6 bases). Deletions cut 0 bases from V and 7 bases from J, with 10 bases between. The CDR3 contains 14 residues. Germline values: CDR1 LGHNA, CDR2 YNFKEQ. CDR3 loop: CASSQDTGLNEQFF. For the CDR3, the DNA is TGTGCCAGCAGCCAAGATACAGGGTTGAATGAGCAGTTCTTC.

The chain recombines TRBV10-1 with TRBJ2-5; D is perhaps TRBD2 (6 bases). The germline V gene encodes CDR1 WNHNN and CDR2 SYGVQD (reference sequence). V lost 3 bases and J lost 5, with 7 bases in between. This CDR3 has 12 amino acids. CDR3: CASSDGRETQYF. The CDR3 DNA is TGCGCCAGCAGTGATGGGAGGGAGACCCAGTACTTC.

This chain links TRBV5-1 with TRBJ2-7; D is possibly TRBD2 (5 bases). The germline V and J ends were trimmed by 0 bases and 4 bases, with 20 bases remaining between them. The CDR3 sequence is 17 residues long. Germline loops: CDR1 SGHRS, CDR2 YFSETQ. DNA of the CDR3: TGCGCCAGCAGCTTGGGTGCCACATTCGGGGTCGGGTACGAGCAGTACTTC. Translating gives CASSLGATFGVGYEQYF.

This clone was detected only a few times. J is TRBJ1-5 and V is TRBV19; TRBD1 aligns across 8 bases. The CDR3 is 16 amino acids. Germline CDR1 LNHDA, CDR2 SQIVND (reference sequence). With 7 bases clipped from V and 0 bases from J, the junction kept 8 bases outside the gene matches. The CDR3 sequence is CASTTGGQSSNQPQHF. CDR3 nucleotides: TGTGCCAGTACCACAGGGGGACAGAGTAGCAATCAGCCCCAGCATTTT.

This sequence joins TRBV7-3 and TRBJ2-1, with D tentatively TRBD1 or TRBD2 (5 bases each). Germline CDR1 and CDR2: SGHTA and FQGTGA. This CDR3 is 18 amino acids long. The ends were cut back, 1 base at V and 4 bases at J, with 20 bases in the middle. The CDR3 is CASSLNPSGPGWYNEQFF. In DNA, the CDR3 is TGTGCCAGCAGCTTAAATCCCAGCGGCCCAGGGTGGTACAATGAGCAGTTCTTC.

The chain links TRBV10-2 to TRBJ2-3; tentative D call: TRBD2 (5 bases). Trimming cost V 3 bases and J 3 bases, with 13 bases left between them. This CDR3 contains 15 residues. Germline V CDR1 and CDR2: WSHSY, SAAADI. CDR3 nucleotides: TGCGCCAGCAGTGATGAGGGTTCGGCAACAGATACGCAGTATTTT. This sequence encodes CASSDEGSATDTQYF.

This chain uses TRBV7-2 with TRBJ2-3; 15 bases fit TRBD2. Germline V CDR1 and CDR2: SGHTA, FQGNSA. Germline trimming cut 4 bases from V and 2 bases from J; bases unmatched to any gene: 4. This CDR3 spans 17 amino acids. CDR3 DNA sequence: TGTGCCAGCAGCTCTGGACTAGCGGGAGGGTACACAGATACGCAGTATTTT. Translated: CASSSGLAGGYTDTQYF.